The rows below give T cell receptor beta chains drawn from one sample of a study of cytomegalovirus exposure and HLA in healthy donors. Libraries were prepared by immunoSEQ multiplex PCR; TCRdb keeps only in-frame clonotypes and omits some of them. The sample holds approximately 150,000 clones, approximately 80% seen once. Sequencing input: PBMCs. Source of these receptors: a woman aged 25 to 39 in good health and CMV-seropositive. Each CDR3 is given without its conserved first and last residue.

>TRBJ1-1|TRBV7-9
ASSSGRRAF
>TRBJ2-1|TRBV9
ASSPWGGARNEQF
>TRBJ2-5|TRBV11-2
ASSPGRQETQY
>TRBJ2-1|TRBV2
ASSEIGSASGSYNEQF
>TRBJ2-3|TRBV9
ASSVANLDTQY
>TRBJ1-2|TRBV9
ASSPRHLNYGYT
>TRBJ1-6|TRBV6-1
ASSAINRQASSYNSPLH
>TRBJ1-1|TRBV18
ASSPLDRNTEAF
>TRBJ2-7|TRBV27
ASRINGGQGYEQY
>TRBJ2-1|TRBV4-1
ASSQRGSTGHYNEQF
>TRBJ1-1|TRBV28
ASSSLGYRGDTEAF
>TRBJ1-3|TRBV28
ASSLPHTGNTIY
>TRBJ2-7|TRBV27
ASSPSITGWPYEQY
>TRBJ2-1|TRBV19
ASRGPGSSYNEQF
>TRBJ1-4|TRBV4-1
ASSQVPGNEKLF
>TRBJ2-2|TRBV7-3
ASSSGQGTGELF
>TRBJ1-4|TRBV27
ASSFEQGGEKLF
>TRBJ2-1|TRBV2
ASTEDPLSNEQF
>TRBJ2-7|TRBV7-9
ASSQGHQEQY
>TRBJ1-5|TRBV19
ASSPTGNQPQH
>TRBJ2-1|TRBV29-1
SAEAGTGYNEQF
>TRBJ2-3|TRBV11-2
ASSFYKGGRADTQY
>TRBJ1-2|TRBV6-1
ASSDRDRGRGDGYT
>TRBJ1-2|TRBV6-5
ASSYGTGLYGYT
>TRBJ1-4|TRBV28
ASSFWTGGHNEKLF
>TRBJ1-2|TRBV4-2
ASSQAEGQDLYYGYT
>TRBJ1-2|TRBV10-3
AATNRDRVGYT
>TRBJ2-7|TRBV10-3
AISEIRTGYEQY
>TRBJ2-1|TRBV21-1
ASSKLYRWNEQF
>TRBJ2-7|TRBV11-3
ASSSDGDRDEQY
>TRBJ2-3|TRBV25-1
ASSPNRGSTDTQY
>TRBJ1-4|TRBV30
AWSVGGRTNEKLF
>TRBJ2-7|TRBV5-4
ASSLAGTGWNYEQY
>TRBJ2-5|TRBV2
ASRHPTSPRGQETQY
>TRBJ2-3|TRBV5-1
ASRFERSTDTQY
>TRBJ2-4|TRBV6-5
ASSKGSKNIQY